This TCR beta chain was retrieved from a study of T cell changes during pregnancy in multiple sclerosis. V was pared by 4 bases and J by 4 bases, with 11 bases of the junction left unmatched. The CDR3 extends over 17 amino acids. Germline CDR1 and CDR2: MDHEN and SYDVKM. Using immunoSEQ multiplex PCR, the repertoire was profiled, and TCRdb retains in-frame clones only, with some absent. The data show about 110,000 clones, under 95% seen once. This chain joins TRBV28 and TRBJ1-5; TRBD1 aligns across 9 bases. Material: peripheral blood, obtained before pregnancy. This receptor was taken from a female donor with multiple sclerosis, enrolled in a pregnancy study. This CDR3 reads CASSSARGTGRNQPQHF. The CDR3 DNA reads TGTGCCAGCAGTTCGGCTCGTGGGACAGGGAGGAATCAGCCCCAGCATTTT.